This TCR beta chain was sequenced during a study of naive and memory T cell subsets. An equimolar mix of two oligonucleotides served as the beta constant-region primer for TRBC1 and TRBC2. Four rounds of PCR amplified the ligated cDNA using nested alpha and beta constant-region primers plus SP2. TCRdb reanalysed the UMI-ligation and nested PCR reads using MiXCR and keeps one entry per CDR3 protein. The repertoire holds 150,000 or so distinct CDR3 sequences, with roughly 20% as singletons. This CDR3 contains 13 residues. The J segment lost 5 bases and the V segment lost 2 bases, leaving 3 bases of the junction unmatched. Germline CDR1 and CDR2: DFQATT and SNEGSKA (reference sequence). Study-level points and caveats: Naive repertoires, especially CD8, held a few larger clonotypes, possibly memory cells re-expressing CD45RA.

This clonotype was counted a few times. Antigen: not known. The TCR originated in a human donor in good health. The sample consisted of naive CD4+ T cells from blood. The V gene is TRBV20-1, the J gene TRBJ2-7; the match to TRBD2 covers 10 bases. The CDR3 nucleotides read TGCAGTGCTAGACTAGCGGGAGTAAACGAGCAGTACTTC. Its translation: CSARLAGVNEQYF.